Many counts were recorded for the clone carrying this TCR beta chain. Its antigen is unknown. TCRdb redid the calling of the reads with MiXCR, one entry per CDR3 protein. The table lists approximately 71,000 distinct CDR3 sequences, 3% to 4% of them singletons, with about 20% in the top ten. The source of the sample is a study of T cell repertoires in cytomegalovirus infection. Regarding the study as a whole: The ex vivo response showed dominance by HLA-C-restricted CMV-specific TCR beta clonotypes.

The CDR3 is 14 residues long. From germline, CDR1 is SGHTA and CDR2 FQGTGA. Trimming pared 5 bases from V and 3 bases from J, leaving 10 bases between. The receptor's source is a human donor in good health (CMV status not recorded). Some clones in this sample may be carry-over from other donors' samples. This rearrangement joins TRBV7-3 to TRBJ2-2; D is ambiguous. Material: PBMCs. This CDR3 is CASSLDRYTGELFF. The CDR3 coding sequence is TGTGCCAGCAGCCTAGACCGTTACACCGGGGAGCTGTTTTTT.